Listed here are 25 T cell receptor beta chains from one sample, sequenced in a study of blood T cell repertoires in COVID-19 (TCRdb year 2020). The library relied on the immunoSEQ multiplex PCR assay. This immuneACCESS table, as held by TCRdb, lists in-frame sequences with V and J called but not all clones. Of the missing ones, under half trace to an unresolved V gene in checked studies; the others have no known cause. Within this sample are under 200,000 clones, with roughly four fifths of them counted one time only. Approximately 12% of the sample is held by the ten biggest clonotypes. The specimen was peripheral blood. These receptors all stem from a man aged 70 or older who had recovered from COVID-19.

The chain's CDR3 is CASRGQGGNSPLHF. For the CDR3, the DNA is TGTGCCAGCAGGGGACAGGGCGGCAATTCACCCCTCCACTTT. The rearrangement joins TRBV13 to TRBJ1-6, with 9 nucleotides matching TRBD1. Germline V lookup: CDR1 PRHDT, CDR2 FYEKMQ (reference sequence). J gave up 7 bases and V 6 bases, and 4 bases lay outside the gene matches. The CDR3 extends over 14 amino acids.

The chain is built from TRBV7-9 and TRBJ1-1; D unclear. Per the germline V gene, CDR1 is SEHNR and CDR2 is FQNEAQ (reference sequence). This CDR3 contains 14 residues. V was shortened by 5 bases and J by 3 bases, with 13 bases between the two germline ends. The CDR3, as DNA: TGTGCCAGCAGCGCGGGCCTCGGGGACACTGAAGCTTTCTTT. This encodes CASSAGLGDTEAFF.

This clone has just a few counts. The chain uses TRBV10-2 and TRBJ2-7, with TRBD1 identical over 9 bases. The CDR3 consists of 16 residues. V lost 4 bases and J lost 0; bases outside the gene matches: 7. Germline loops: CDR1 WSHSY, CDR2 SAAADI. CDR3 protein: CASSGAGTGSSYEQYF. The DNA of the CDR3 is TGCGCCAGCAGTGGCGCCGGGACAGGGAGCTCCTACGAGCAGTACTTC.

The genes are TRBV5-1 and TRBJ1-4; 7 nucleotides line up with TRBD1. The trim removed 6 bases at V and 3 bases at J, leaving 8 bases unmatched. The CDR3 is 15 amino acids. CDR1 is SGHRS and CDR2 is YFSETQ in the germline V gene. Here the CDR3 reads CASKQTGTANEKLFF. CDR3 coding DNA: TGCGCCAGCAAACAAACCGGGACAGCTAATGAAAAACTGTTTTTT.

The genes are TRBV7-8 and TRBJ1-5, with D maybe TRBD1 (6 bases). Germline assignment: CDR1 SGHVS and CDR2 FQNEAQ. The CDR3 extends over 18 amino acids. V shed 4 bases and J shed 4 bases, with 23 bases lying between them. The CDR3 sequence is CASSSHSLSGGQNQPQHF. The CDR3 bases are TGTGCCAGCAGCTCCCACTCCTTATCGGGGGGCCAAAATCAGCCCCAGCATTTT.

The V call is TRBV9, the J call TRBJ1-5, with D perhaps matching TRBD1 (5 bases). This CDR3 region has 13 residues. Looked up from germline, CDR1 is SGDLS and CDR2 is YYNGEE. V was trimmed by 7 bases and J by 0 bases, leaving 8 bases between them. In DNA, the CDR3 is TGTGCCAGCGGGGGGGATAGCAATCAGCCCCAGCATTTT. Translation: CASGGDSNQPQHF.

The V call is TRBV11-2, the J call TRBJ2-2, with D possibly matching TRBD1 (6 bases). Germline CDR1 reads SGHAT; CDR2 reads FQNNGV. V dropped 0 bases and J dropped 5 bases, with 16 bases sitting between them. This CDR3 region has 17 residues. The CDR3 DNA reads TGTGCCAGCAGCTTAGATAAGATGGGGGCCCAGACCGGGGAGCTGTTTTTT. Translating it yields CASSLDKMGAQTGELFF.

The chain employs TRBV21-1 and TRBJ1-1; the D segment call TRBD1 is taken from the table without a DNA check. TRBV21-1 is a pseudogene segment. The CDR3 consists of 14 residues. The CDR3: CASSAPDREAEAFF. The CDR3 coding sequence is TGTGCCAGCAGCGCCCCGGACAGGGAGGCTGAAGCTTTCTTT.

This clone was seen more than once but under ten times. The chain employs TRBV4-1 and TRBJ1-5; the D is unclear. Trimming shortened V by 2 bases and J by 0 bases, and 14 bases separated the two germline ends. Germline V lookup: CDR1 MGHRA, CDR2 YSYEKL. This CDR3 has 17 amino acids. This chain's CDR3 is CASSQRAGWVSNQPQHF. The CDR3 region has the DNA TGCGCCAGCAGCCAAAGGGCGGGATGGGTTAGCAATCAGCCCCAGCATTTT.

This clone was found once. The chain combines TRBV7-9 with TRBJ2-7, with D perhaps matching TRBD1 (6 bases). The length of the CDR3 is 14 residues. Germline V gives CDR1 SEHNR, CDR2 FQNEAQ (reference sequence). The V end was cut by 4 bases, the J end by 6 bases, with 16 bases between. The CDR3: CASSSGSRGLEQYF. The CDR3 nucleotides are TGTGCCAGCAGCTCGGGGTCCAGGGGCCTCGAGCAGTACTTC.

This clone was seen only a few times. V usage is TRBV9 and J usage is TRBJ2-1; 13 bases line up with TRBD2. With 4 bases clipped from V and 7 bases from J, the junction kept 5 bases outside the gene matches. The CDR3 is made up of 15 amino acids. CDR1 and CDR2 from the germline V gene are SGDLS and YYNGEE. The CDR3 DNA reads TGTGCCAGCAGCCCATGGACTAGCGGGAGTAATGAGCAGTTCTTC. Protein: CASSPWTSGSNEQFF.

The chain is built from TRBV4-1 and TRBJ2-7, with 10 bases fitting TRBD2. Germline V gives CDR1 MGHRA, CDR2 YSYEKL. J lost 3 bases, V lost 1 base, and 6 bases had no gene match. The CDR3 runs to 16 residues. The CDR3 DNA is TGCGCCAGCAGCCAAGGGACGGCTAGCGGGGGCTACGAGCAGTACTTC. Translation: CASSQGTASGGYEQYF.

This clone showed up just a few times. The V and J genes are TRBV7-9 and TRBJ2-7; 7 bases are shared with TRBD1. V lost 5 bases to trimming and J lost 3 bases; unmatched junction nucleotides: 7. CDR1 is SEHNR and CDR2 is FQNEAQ in the germline V gene (reference sequence). This CDR3 is built from 14 residues. CDR3 amino acids: CASSLQAGGYEQYF. Written as DNA, the CDR3 is TGTGCCAGCAGCCTCCAAGCAGGGGGCTACGAGCAGTACTTC.

This sequence joins TRBV19 and TRBJ1-3; D remains unclear. V was trimmed by 8 bases and J by 0 bases, leaving 14 bases between them. The CDR3 totals 15 residues. Looked up from germline, CDR1 is LNHDA and CDR2 is SQIVND (reference sequence). In DNA, the CDR3 is TGTGCCAGTGGCTTTGGTTCCACCTCTGGAAACACCATATATTTT. It is translated as CASGFGSTSGNTIYF.

V is TRBV7-2 and J is TRBJ2-7; 9 nucleotides line up with TRBD2. V gave up 5 bases and J gave up 5 bases; unmatched junction bases: 13. The CDR3 runs to 16 residues. Germline V gene data show CDR1 as SGHTA and CDR2 as FQGNSA. Here the CDR3 reads CASSRNSLAGANEQYF. Written as DNA, the CDR3 is TGTGCCAGCAGCCGCAATTCATTAGCGGGAGCAAACGAGCAGTACTTC.

This chain uses TRBV5-6 with TRBJ1-3; D not resolved. V dropped 4 bases and J dropped 3 bases, with 14 bases sitting between them. This CDR3 is 15 amino acids long. Germline CDR1 SGHDT, CDR2 YYEEEE. This CDR3 reads CASSQYGYVGNTIYF. The CDR3 DNA reads as TGTGCCAGCAGCCAGTACGGGTACGTTGGAAACACCATATATTTT.

This clone has only a few counts. The V and J genes are TRBV6-5 and TRBJ1-3; no clear D. V shed 7 bases and J shed 3 bases, with 13 bases lying between them. CDR1 and CDR2 from the germline V gene are MNHEY and SVGAGI. This CDR3 contains 14 residues. CDR3 in amino acids: CASIKREGGNTIYF. CDR3 sequence (DNA): TGTGCCAGCATTAAAAGGGAGGGTGGAAACACCATATATTTT.

V usage is TRBV19 and J usage is TRBJ1-2; no reliable D call. V lost 5 bases and J lost 8, with 9 bases in between. The CDR3 sequence is 11 residues long. Germline-derived CDR1 and CDR2 are LNHDA and SQIVND (reference sequence). CDR3 residues: CASSGALGYTF. DNA for the CDR3: TGTGCCAGTAGTGGAGCGTTGGGCTACACCTTC.

The CDR3 bases are TGTGCCAGCAGCACTGACAGGGCCATATATTTT. Protein: CASSTDRAIYF. The chain recombines TRBV5-4 with TRBJ1-3; 7 positions agree with TRBD1. The CDR3 is made up of 11 amino acids. Unmatched junction bases numbered 3, after V lost 4 bases and J lost 11 bases. Per germline, CDR1 SGHNT and CDR2 YYREEE (reference sequence).

V is TRBV7-2 and J is TRBJ1-4; unclear D gene. CDR1 and CDR2 from the germline V gene are SGHTA and FQGNSA. This CDR3 comprises 13 residues. Trimming took 8 bases from V and 0 from J, leaving 7 bases between them. The CDR3 protein is CASCASTNEKLFF. The CDR3, as DNA: TGTGCCAGCTGCGCCTCAACTAATGAAAAACTGTTTTTT.

The V gene is TRBV6-6, the J gene TRBJ2-3; no definite D call. The CDR3 is made up of 13 amino acids. CDR1 is MNHNY, CDR2 SVGAGI, per germline (reference sequence). V gave up 8 bases and J gave up 3 bases, with 12 bases separating them. The CDR3: CASVEPGTDTQYF. In DNA form, the CDR3 reads TGTGCCAGCGTGGAGCCTGGAACAGATACGCAGTATTTT.

The V and J genes are TRBV9 and TRBJ2-3; 7 nucleotides line up with TRBD1. Germline V gives CDR1 SGDLS, CDR2 YYNGEE. Trimming at V came to 4 bases and at J to 0 bases, leaving 8 bases not matched to a gene. The CDR3 is made up of 16 amino acids. The chain's CDR3 is CASSPRDSLSTDTQYF. The CDR3 bases are TGTGCCAGCAGCCCCCGGGACAGCCTTAGCACAGATACGCAGTATTTT.

This sequence joins TRBV19 and TRBJ1-2; TRBD1 matches at 7 bases. Germline lookup yields CDR1 LNHDA and CDR2 SQIVND (reference sequence). V lost 3 bases to trimming and J lost 4 bases; unmatched junction nucleotides: 14. The CDR3 sequence is 17 residues long. Here the CDR3 reads CASSIQGGQQGLYGYTF. CDR3 DNA: TGTGCCAGTAGTATTCAGGGGGGACAGCAAGGGCTCTATGGCTACACCTTC.

This clone was counted once. This chain uses TRBV28 with TRBJ2-7, with 7 bases that match TRBD1. J was trimmed by 0 bases and V by 5 bases; bases with no gene match: 13. CDR1 and CDR2 (germline): MDHEN, SYDVKM. The CDR3 loop spans 17 amino acids. The CDR3 reads CASSDNAGTVNSYEQYF. CDR3 coding DNA: TGTGCCAGCAGTGATAACGCCGGGACAGTAAACTCCTACGAGCAGTACTTC.

This chain joins TRBV4-3 and TRBJ2-1, with 7 bases that match TRBD1. The CDR3 is made up of 15 amino acids. J lost 4 bases, V lost 1 base, and 4 bases had no gene match. Germline lookup yields CDR1 LGHNA and CDR2 YSLEER. CDR3 residues: CASSQGQGEYNEQFF. DNA for the CDR3: TGCGCCAGCAGCCAAGGACAGGGAGAATACAATGAGCAGTTCTTC.